This passage covers 16 T cell receptor beta chains from one sample sequenced in a study of blood T cells in healthy people across ages. Combining a sample-barcoded 5' primer with a J-beta primer mix, a second PCR ran for 7 to 11 cycles. TCRdb re-analysed the 5' RACE reads in MiXCR, keeping a single row per CDR3 protein. The sample yields over 700,000 distinct CDR3 sequences, less than 70% seen once. Sequences were obtained from blood. The receptor source for this set is a man aged 80 or over in good health.

The chain has TRBV10-3 and TRBJ2-1, with D perhaps matching TRBD2 (6 bases). This CDR3 has 14 residues. The V end was cut by 5 bases, the J end by 9 bases, with 17 bases between. CDR1 and CDR2 (germline): ENHRY, SYGVKD. The CDR3 sequence: CAISKIWEDSEQFF. The DNA for the CDR3 is TGTGCCATCAGTAAGATCTGGGAGGATAGTGAGCAGTTCTTC.

Only a few counts were recorded for this clonotype. V gene TRBV12-3 or TRBV12-4 combines with J gene TRBJ2-4; 12 positions match TRBD2. The CDR3 spans 16 residues. V gave up 5 bases and J gave up 7 bases; unmatched junction bases: 9. Written as DNA, the CDR3 is TGTGCCAGCAGTAGACTAGCGGGAGTACAGGGGAACATTCAGTACTTC. This codes for CASSRLAGVQGNIQYF.

As regards this clonotype: A read error may account for a junction end that differs from germline. The chain couples TRBV6-5 to TRBJ2-7; possible D gene TRBD1, 6 bases. The CDR3 contains 15 residues. In germline, CDR1 is MNHEY, CDR2 SVGAGI. CDR3 nucleotides: TGTGCCAGCAGTTACCCCAGGGGAGAGGGGTACGAGCGGTACTTC. Its translation is CASSYPRGEGYERYF.

J is TRBJ2-1 and V is TRBV10-3; TRBD1 agrees at 7 bases. V lost 2 bases, J lost 6 bases, and 7 bases stayed unmatched. The CDR3 extends over 15 amino acids. Germline CDR1 ENHRY, CDR2 SYGVKD. This CDR3 reads CAISELKGAGNEQFF. The CDR3 nucleotides read TGTGCCATCAGTGAGCTGAAGGGGGCGGGCAATGAGCAGTTCTTC.

This clonotype appeared a single time. J is TRBJ2-1 and V is TRBV9; maybe TRBD2 (5 bases). This CDR3 spans 14 amino acids. Trimming took 6 bases from V and 2 from J, leaving 12 bases between them. The V gene's germline CDR1 is SGDLS and CDR2 YYNGEE. The CDR3 nucleotides are TGTGCCAGCACGCGGGCCCTGGCCTACAATGAGCAGTTCTTC. This codes for CASTRALAYNEQFF.

CDR3 bases: TGTGCCAGCAGCCCGGGACTAGTGGTCTACGAGCAGTACTTC. This translates into CASSPGLVVYEQYF. The chain recombines TRBV3-1 with TRBJ2-7; 8 bases are a match to TRBD2. Germline assignment: CDR1 LGHDT and CDR2 YNNKEL (reference sequence). The CDR3 consists of 14 residues. Germline trimming cut 4 bases from V and 3 bases from J; bases unmatched to any gene: 5.

The CDR3 sequence: CSVVPGLAEDTQYF. The CDR3 bases are TGCAGCGTTGTTCCGGGACTAGCTGAGGATACGCAGTATTTT. The genes are TRBV29-1 and TRBJ2-3; 9 bases are a match to TRBD2. Unmatched junction bases numbered 8, after V lost 4 bases and J lost 6 bases. Germline-derived CDR1 and CDR2 are SQVTM and ANQGSEA. This CDR3 has 14 residues.

The chain couples TRBV2 to TRBJ2-5; 8 bases line up with TRBD1. Germline CDR1 SNHLY, CDR2 FYNNEI. This CDR3 is 14 amino acids long. Trimming cost V 6 bases and J 11 bases; bases outside gene matches: 14. In nucleotides, the CDR3 is TGTGCCAGCAGGGATGGACAGGGCTCGAAAGAGCAGTACTTC. Protein: CASRDGQGSKEQYF.

This chain uses TRBV24-1 with TRBJ2-7, with TRBD1 matching 9 bases. This CDR3 is built from 16 residues. Germline CDR1 reads KGHDR; CDR2 reads SFDVKD. V shed 3 bases and J 6 bases; nucleotides not matched to a gene: 11. CDR3 residues: CATSDRRTGASGEQYF. CDR3 in DNA: TGTGCCACCAGTGATAGACGGACAGGGGCTTCGGGCGAGCAGTACTTC.

The rearrangement uses TRBV20-1 and TRBJ1-6; D not resolved. The germline V gene has CDR1 DFQATT and CDR2 SNEGSKA (reference sequence). V was clipped by 2 bases and J by 0 bases, with 20 bases between them. The CDR3 runs 19 residues. CDR3 in amino acids: CSARWGVFTEGSYNSPLHF. The CDR3, as DNA: TGCAGTGCTAGATGGGGAGTGTTTACGGAGGGCTCCTATAATTCACCCCTCCACTTT.

This rearrangement joins TRBV2 to TRBJ2-1, with D unresolved. The V end was cut by 6 bases, the J end by 8 bases, with 23 bases between. The CDR3 extends over 16 amino acids. CDR1 is SNHLY, CDR2 FYNNEI, per germline. The CDR3 protein is CASRVSTAALEDEQFF. The CDR3 DNA follows: TGTGCCAGCAGGGTGTCGACGGCGGCCCTAGAGGATGAGCAGTTCTTC.

This sequence joins TRBV3-1 and TRBJ2-7; a weak D match, TRBD2 (6 bases). The V end lost 4 bases, the J end lost 5 bases, and 15 bases lay between the germline ends. The CDR3 has 14 amino acids. CDR1 LGHDT and CDR2 YNNKEL come from the germline V gene (reference sequence). CDR3 region: CASSRGETHDEQYF. DNA of the CDR3: TGTGCCAGCAGCCGGGGGGAGACGCACGACGAGCAGTACTTC.

The gene calls are TRBV20-1 and TRBJ1-1; D ambiguous. The germline gives CDR1 DFQATT, CDR2 SNEGSKA (reference sequence). The CDR3 is made up of 14 amino acids. Trimming left V 4 bases short and J 3 bases short, with 15 bases between. Here the CDR3 DNA reads TGCAGTGCTAATAGAAGGACTCAAGACACTGAAGCTTTCTTT. It is translated as CSANRRTQDTEAFF.

This sequence joins TRBV29-1 and TRBJ1-5; D is possibly TRBD1 (5 bases). The V gene's germline CDR1 is SQVTM and CDR2 ANQGSEA. Trimming cost V 4 bases and J 6 bases, with 16 bases left between them. This CDR3 region has 14 residues. The CDR3 loop is CSVGSGGNGQPQHF. The CDR3 nucleotides read TGCAGCGTTGGATCTGGGGGTAACGGTCAGCCCCAGCATTTT.

This clonotype was observed a handful of times. The chain links TRBV7-2 to TRBJ1-5; TRBD1 is a possible D gene (6 bases). The CDR3 covers 14 residues. Germline values: CDR1 SGHTA, CDR2 FQGNSA. V dropped 5 bases and J dropped 2 bases, with 10 bases sitting between them. The CDR3 bases are TGTGCCAGCAGCAACCGACAGGGCAATCAGCCCCAGCATTTT. Translating it yields CASSNRQGNQPQHF.

This clonotype turned up a few times. CDR3 sequence: CASSPSKRVSNEQFF. As DNA, the CDR3 is TGTGCCAGCAGTCCCTCCAAGCGGGTATCGAATGAGCAGTTCTTC. V gene TRBV6-5 combines with J gene TRBJ2-1; TRBD2 might be the D (6 bases). Deletions cut 5 bases from V and 7 bases from J, with 18 bases between. Germline V CDR1 and CDR2: MNHEY, SVGAGI. The CDR3 totals 15 residues.